This passage covers 8 T cell receptor beta chains from one sample sequenced in a study of blood T cell repertoires in COVID-19. The data were produced by immunoSEQ multiplex PCR, yet TCRdb's version contains in-frame clones alone and is incomplete. Counted here are 90,000 to 130,000 clones, 70% to 90% occurring once; the ten biggest clones make up 4% to 5%. Sequenced material: peripheral blood. These receptors came from a human donor in a cohort sampled during active COVID-19.

CDR3: CASSAGTSGRGSTDTQYF. The CDR3 DNA reads as TGTGCCAGCAGTGCCGGGACTAGCGGGAGGGGAAGTACAGATACGCAGTATTTT. J is TRBJ2-3 and V is TRBV28; 16 nucleotides align to TRBD2. The CDR3 length is 18 residues. Looked up from germline, CDR1 is MDHEN and CDR2 is SYDVKM. Trimming took 5 bases from V and 3 from J; bases not matched to a gene: 8.

J is TRBJ2-3 and V is TRBV5-4; 7 bases align to TRBD1. The trim removed 2 bases at V and 1 base at J, leaving 1 base unmatched. This CDR3 has 14 amino acids. Germline assignment: CDR1 SGHNT and CDR2 YYREEE (reference sequence). The CDR3 is CASSFTGGTDTQYF. The CDR3 region has the DNA TGTGCCAGCAGCTTTACAGGGGGCACAGATACGCAGTATTTT. Full variable domain (remainder filled in from reference TRBV5-4 and TRBJ2-3): ETGVTQSPTHLIKTRGQQVTLRCSSQSGHNTVSWYQQALGQGPQFIFQYYREEENGRGNFPPRFSGLQFPNYSSELNVNALELDDSALYLCASSFTGGTDTQYFGPGTRLTVL.

V is TRBV5-4 and J is TRBJ2-5; 7 nucleotides line up with TRBD2. Losses at the gene ends were 2 bases for V and 5 bases for J; bases not matched to a gene: 18. CDR3 length: 18 amino acids. Germline V gene lookup returns CDR1 SGHNT and CDR2 YYREEE (reference sequence). DNA for the CDR3: TGTGCCAGCAGCTTCTTTCTCGGGGGGAGCAGGGTGGTGGAGACCCAGTACTTC. Translating it yields CASSFFLGGSRVVETQYF.

The V and J genes are TRBV5-4 and TRBJ2-5; the match to TRBD2 covers 9 bases. V lost 0 bases and J lost 5; bases outside the gene matches: 8. Germline assignment: CDR1 SGHNT and CDR2 YYREEE (reference sequence). This CDR3 contains 16 residues. The CDR3 sequence: CASSLARGGGGETQYF. CDR3 nucleotides: TGTGCCAGCAGCTTGGCCCGGGGCGGGGGGGGTGAGACCCAGTACTTC.

The J gene is TRBJ2-1, the V gene TRBV6-4, with D unresolved. This CDR3 is built from 15 residues. In germline, CDR1 is MRHNA, CDR2 SNTAGT. V lost 2 bases and J 6 bases, leaving 14 bases between the germline ends. This CDR3 reads CASSDPRLGVNEQFF. CDR3 bases: TGTGCCAGCAGTGACCCCAGGCTGGGTGTCAATGAGCAGTTCTTC.

V is TRBV5-6 and J is TRBJ1-1; 11 nucleotides agree with TRBD1. The CDR3 is 15 amino acids. V was clipped by 3 bases and J by 3 bases; unmatched bases: 4. Germline V gene data show CDR1 as SGHDT and CDR2 as YYEEEE. CDR3 DNA sequence: TGTGCCAGCAGCTCGGACAGGGGGCGGCACACTGAAGCTTTCTTT. This translates into CASSSDRGRHTEAFF. Drawing the rest from reference TRBV5-6 and TRBJ1-1, the complete variable domain is DAGVTQSPTHLIKTRGQQVTLRCSPKSGHDTVSWYQQALGQGPQFIFQYYEEEERQRGNFPDRFSGHQFPNYSSELNVNALLLGDSALYLCASSSDRGRHTEAFFGQGTRLTVV.

V and J are TRBV27 and TRBJ1-4, with D tentatively TRBD1 (6 bases). Germline values: CDR1 MNHEY, CDR2 SMNVEV (reference sequence). V lost 6 bases and J lost 8, with 16 bases in between. This CDR3 has 14 amino acids. The CDR3 DNA is TGTGCCAGCAGAAACTCAGGGGTAAGGGAAAAACTGTTTTTT. It specifies CASRNSGVREKLFF.

CDR3 DNA sequence: TGTGCCAGCAGTGACGGCGGCAGGGGTAATTCACCCCTCCACTTT. Its protein product is CASSDGGRGNSPLHF. The chain couples TRBV25-1 to TRBJ1-6, with D perhaps matching TRBD1 (6 bases). V gave up 3 bases and J gave up 6 bases, with 12 bases separating them. The CDR3 is made up of 15 amino acids. Germline V gene sequence: CDR1 MGHDK, CDR2 SYGVNS.